The count of the clone carrying this TCR beta chain is one. This record comes from a study of blood T cell repertoires in COVID-19. As for the study in general: T cells, B-cell-depleted T cells, or PBMCs provided the cDNA or gDNA that served as material.

Sequencing used immunoSEQ multiplex PCR; TCRdb keeps in-frame clones, though not all of them. The table lists about 100,000 clones, about 91% of them singletons. The V segment lost 6 bases and the J segment 2 bases; nucleotides outside the gene matches: 10. This CDR3 spans 15 amino acids. Germline V gene lookup returns CDR1 LNHDA and CDR2 SQIVND (reference sequence). The receptor was derived from a human donor in a cohort sampled during active COVID-19. The genes are TRBV19 and TRBJ2-7; 7 nucleotides match TRBD1. Sample: peripheral blood. This chain's CDR3 is CASRAGTERPYEQYF. DNA for the CDR3: TGTGCCAGTAGGGCCGGGACAGAGCGACCCTACGAGCAGTACTTC.